A selection of T cell receptor beta chains follows, all from one sample in a study of T cells in Graves' hyperthyroidism and ophthalmopathy. TCRdb re-called the multiplex PCR reads through MiXCR, storing one row per CDR3 protein. The sample includes a few hundred thousand distinct CDR3 sequences, 40% to 55% of them seen just once. The sample taken for sequencing was peripheral blood or thyroid tissue (not recorded which). Receptors originate from a woman aged 18-35 years with Graves' hyperthyroidism. Both conserved end residues are part of each CDR3. Fields, in order: V gene, clone size, D gene, J gene, CDR3 protein, CDR3 DNA. A D gene is named only where the DNA matches it firmly. Clone size is given for some rows only: seen once, a few or many times, or a class if the clone is expanded.

>TRBV12-3/TRBV12-4|NA|NA|TRBJ2-3
CASSLFTQYF
TGTGCCAGCAGTTTATTTACGCAGTATTTT
>TRBV7-2|NA|TRBD1|TRBJ2-2
CASSSRTGFANTGELFF
TGTGCCAGCAGCAGCCGGACAGGGTTCGCGAACACCGGGGAGCTGTTTTTT
>TRBV2|few|TRBD1|TRBJ2-7
CASSEGVPAGGGPRSYEQYF
TGTGCCAGCAGTGAAGGGGTCCCGGCAGGGGGCGGCCCGCGTTCCTACGAGCAGTACTTC
>TRBV7-7|NA|NA|TRBJ2-6
CASSPIMGAGDLTLLGANVLTF
TGTGCTAGCAGCCCTATTATGGGAGCGGGCGACCTCACTCTTTTAGGGGCCAACGTCCTGACTTTC
>TRBV29-1|NA|NA|TRBJ2-6
CSTGKIAGANVLTF
TGCAGCACAGGGAAAATCGCTGGGGCCAACGTCCTGACTTTC
>TRBV12-3/TRBV12-4|NA|TRBD2|TRBJ2-5
CASSFGPGEGQETQYF
TGTGCCAGCAGCTTCGGGCCCGGGGAGGGCCAAGAGACCCAGTACTTC
>TRBV3-1|many|TRBD1|TRBJ2-7
CASSHGTDFYEQYF
TGTGCCAGCAGCCACGGGACAGACTTCTACGAGCAGTACTTC
>TRBV7-8|NA|TRBD2|TRBJ2-3
CASRIIAGDTQYF
TGTGCCAGCCGGATCATAGCGGGAGATACGCAGTATTTT
>TRBV7-2|NA|NA|TRBJ1-3
CASSLMANTIYF
TGTGCCAGCAGCTTAATGGCGAACACCATATATTTT
>TRBV2|many|TRBD1|TRBJ1-5
CASSRQGGNQPQHF
TGTGCCAGCAGTAGACAGGGTGGCAATCAGCCCCAGCATTTT
>TRBV7-2|NA|NA|TRBJ2-3
CASSYPLGGENADTQYF
TGTGCCAGCAGCTACCCACTCGGGGGTGAAAACGCAGATACGCAGTATTTT
>TRBV7-9|many|NA|TRBJ1-4
CASSPGQGGKLFF
TGTGCCAGCAGCCCTGGTCAGGGAGGGAAACTGTTTTTT
>TRBV9|NA|TRBD2|TRBJ2-3
CASSPSGRHGTDTQYF
TGTGCCAGCAGCCCGAGCGGGAGACATGGAACAGATACGCAGTATTTT
>TRBV6-5|NA|NA|TRBJ1-5
CASSPPWGEPQHF
TGTGCCAGCAGTCCTCCTTGGGGGGAGCCCCAGCATTTT
>TRBV4-2|NA|NA|TRBJ2-3
CASSLDRLAQSTDTQYF
TGTGCCAGCAGCTTAGACCGTCTAGCGCAGAGCACAGATACGCAGTATTTT
>TRBV6-1|many|TRBD2|TRBJ2-7
CASSRGETYEQYF
TGTGCCAGCAGTCGGGGGGAGACCTACGAGCAGTACTTC
>TRBV15|NA|NA|TRBJ1-2
CATSSLAYREIYGYTF
TGTGCCACCAGCAGCTTAGCATACAGGGAGATCTATGGCTACACCTTC
>TRBV19|many|NA|TRBJ1-1
CASRQTGWGNTEAFF
TGTGCCAGTAGACAAACAGGGTGGGGCAACACTGAAGCTTTCTTT
>TRBV2|NA|TRBD2|TRBJ2-7
CASSRDYNEQYF
TGTGCCAGCAGCCGGGACTACAATGAGCAGTACTTC
>TRBV29-1|once|NA|TRBJ1-2
CSSRGRSRGYTF
TGCAGCAGCAGGGGAAGGTCTCGTGGCTACACCTTC
>TRBV6-5|many|NA|TRBJ2-5
CASSYFSLGGETQYF
TGTGCCAGCAGTTACTTCTCGCTGGGCGGGGAGACCCAGTACTTC
>TRBV6-1|NA|TRBD2|TRBJ2-7
CASRGTSGRPLSYEQYF
TGTGCCAGCAGGGGGACTAGCGGGAGACCCCTCTCCTACGAGCAGTACTTC
>TRBV28|NA|TRBD1|TRBJ2-2
CASSLRDRGRLDTGELFF
TGTGCCAGCAGTCTACGGGACAGGGGGCGCCTGGACACCGGGGAGCTGTTTTTT
>TRBV20-1|NA|TRBD2|TRBJ2-3
CSARDLASGRADTQYF
TGCAGTGCTAGAGATCTCGCTAGCGGGCGAGCGGATACGCAGTATTTT
>TRBV24-1|NA|NA|TRBJ1-2
CATSDPTSGVNTF
TGTGCCACCAGTGATCCAACTAGCGGAGTGAACACCTTC
>TRBV13|many|NA|TRBJ1-2
CASSLIELEGYTF
TGTGCCAGCAGCTTAATCGAGCTCGAGGGCTACACCTTC
>TRBV20-1|NA|TRBD1|TRBJ1-2
CSAREQGVPNYGYTF
TGCAGTGCTAGGGAACAGGGGGTCCCTAACTATGGCTACACCTTC